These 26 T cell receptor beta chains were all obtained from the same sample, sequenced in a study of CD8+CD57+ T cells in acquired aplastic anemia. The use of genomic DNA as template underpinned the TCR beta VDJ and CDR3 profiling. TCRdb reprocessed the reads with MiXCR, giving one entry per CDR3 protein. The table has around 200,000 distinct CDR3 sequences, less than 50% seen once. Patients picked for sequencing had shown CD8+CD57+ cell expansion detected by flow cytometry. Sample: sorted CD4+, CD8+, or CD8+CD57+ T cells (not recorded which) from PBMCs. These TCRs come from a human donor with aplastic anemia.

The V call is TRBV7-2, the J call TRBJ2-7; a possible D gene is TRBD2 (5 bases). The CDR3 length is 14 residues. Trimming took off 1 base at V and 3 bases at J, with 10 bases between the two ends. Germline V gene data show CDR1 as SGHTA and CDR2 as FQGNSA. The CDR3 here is CASSLGPGFYEQYF. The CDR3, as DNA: TGTGCCAGCAGCTTAGGGCCGGGATTCTACGAGCAGTACTTC.

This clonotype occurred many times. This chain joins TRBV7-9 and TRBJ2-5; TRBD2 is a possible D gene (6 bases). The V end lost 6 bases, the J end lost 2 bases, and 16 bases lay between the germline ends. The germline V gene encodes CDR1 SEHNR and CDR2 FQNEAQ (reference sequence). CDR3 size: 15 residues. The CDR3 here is CASSPSGVGQETQYF. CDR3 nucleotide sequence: TGTGCCAGCAGTCCCTCGGGGGTCGGACAAGAGACCCAGTACTTC.

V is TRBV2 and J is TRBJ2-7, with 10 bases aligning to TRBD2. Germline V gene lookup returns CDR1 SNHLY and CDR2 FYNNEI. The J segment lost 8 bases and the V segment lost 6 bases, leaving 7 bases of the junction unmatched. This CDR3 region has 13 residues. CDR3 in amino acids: CASRRTSGVQQYF. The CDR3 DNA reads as TGTGCCAGCAGGCGAACTAGCGGGGTCCAGCAGTACTTC.

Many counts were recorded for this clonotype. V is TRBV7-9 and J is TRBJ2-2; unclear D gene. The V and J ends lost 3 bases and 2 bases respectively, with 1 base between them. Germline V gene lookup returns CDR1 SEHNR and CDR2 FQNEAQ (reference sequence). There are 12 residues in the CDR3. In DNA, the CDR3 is TGTGCCAGCAGCTTTAACACCGGGGAGCTGTTTTTT. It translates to CASSFNTGELFF.

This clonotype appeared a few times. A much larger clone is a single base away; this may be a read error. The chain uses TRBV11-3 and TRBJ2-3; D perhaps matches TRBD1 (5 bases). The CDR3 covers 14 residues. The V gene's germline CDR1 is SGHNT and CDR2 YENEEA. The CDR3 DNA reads TGTGCCAGCAGCTTAGACAGGATCACAGGTACGCAGTATTTT. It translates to CASSLDRITGTQYF.

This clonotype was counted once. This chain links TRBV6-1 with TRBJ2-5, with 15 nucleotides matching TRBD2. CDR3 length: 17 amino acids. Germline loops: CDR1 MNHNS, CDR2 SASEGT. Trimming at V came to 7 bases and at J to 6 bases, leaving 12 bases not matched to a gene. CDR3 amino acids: CASTGLAGGLFGQTQYF. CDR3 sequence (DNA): TGTGCCAGCACCGGACTAGCGGGGGGGCTTTTCGGACAGACCCAGTACTTC.

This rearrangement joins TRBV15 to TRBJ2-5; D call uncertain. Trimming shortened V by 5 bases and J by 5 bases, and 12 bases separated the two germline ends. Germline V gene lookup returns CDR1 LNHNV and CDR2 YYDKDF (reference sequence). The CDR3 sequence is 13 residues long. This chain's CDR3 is CATSSYLGETQYF. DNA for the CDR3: TGTGCCACCAGCTCGTACTTAGGGGAGACCCAGTACTTC.

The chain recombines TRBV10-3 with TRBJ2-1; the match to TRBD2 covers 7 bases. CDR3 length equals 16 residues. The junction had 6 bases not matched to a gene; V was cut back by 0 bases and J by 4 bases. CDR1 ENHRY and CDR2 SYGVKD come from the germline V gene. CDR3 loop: CAISESSSGSYNEQFF. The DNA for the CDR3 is TGTGCCATCAGTGAGTCATCTAGCGGAAGTTACAATGAGCAGTTCTTC.

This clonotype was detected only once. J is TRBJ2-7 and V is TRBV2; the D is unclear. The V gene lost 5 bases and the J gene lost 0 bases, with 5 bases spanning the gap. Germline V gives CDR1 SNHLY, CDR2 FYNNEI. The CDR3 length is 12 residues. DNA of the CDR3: TGTGCCAGCAGTCGCTTCTCCTACGAGCAGTACTTC. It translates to CASSRFSYEQYF.

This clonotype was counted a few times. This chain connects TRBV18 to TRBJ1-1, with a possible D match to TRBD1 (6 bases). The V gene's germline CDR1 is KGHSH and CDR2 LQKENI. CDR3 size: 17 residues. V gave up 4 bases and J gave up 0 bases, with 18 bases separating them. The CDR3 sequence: CASSQNKIGGVNTEAFF. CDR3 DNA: TGTGCCAGCTCACAAAACAAGATCGGGGGCGTGAACACTGAAGCTTTCTTT.

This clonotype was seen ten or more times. CDR3 sequence reads: CSARRAGANTGELFF. The CDR3 DNA reads as TGCAGTGCTAGAAGAGCGGGGGCGAACACCGGGGAGCTGTTTTTT. The chain employs TRBV20-1 and TRBJ2-2, with 8 positions matching TRBD2. The CDR3 extends over 15 amino acids. The J segment lost 0 bases and the V segment lost 2 bases, leaving 2 bases of the junction unmatched. Germline CDR1 reads DFQATT; CDR2 reads SNEGSKA (reference sequence).

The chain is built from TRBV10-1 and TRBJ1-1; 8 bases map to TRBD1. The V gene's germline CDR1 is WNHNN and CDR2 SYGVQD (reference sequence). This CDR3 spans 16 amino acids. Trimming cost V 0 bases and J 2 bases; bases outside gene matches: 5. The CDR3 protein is CASSESGQGANTEAFF. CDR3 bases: TGCGCCAGCAGTGAGTCTGGACAGGGAGCTAACACTGAAGCTTTCTTT.

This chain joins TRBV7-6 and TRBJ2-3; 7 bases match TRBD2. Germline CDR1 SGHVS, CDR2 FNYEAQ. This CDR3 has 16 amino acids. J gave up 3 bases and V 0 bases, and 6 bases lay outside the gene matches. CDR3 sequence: CASSLAGGPGTDTQYF. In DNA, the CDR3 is TGTGCCAGCAGCTTAGCGGGAGGGCCAGGGACAGATACGCAGTATTTT.

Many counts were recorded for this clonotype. The CDR3 nucleotides read TGTGCCAGCAGCCCCACCGGTGTTACCTACGAGCAGTACTTC. This encodes CASSPTGVTYEQYF. This chain links TRBV9 with TRBJ2-7; D remains unclear. The CDR3 runs to 14 residues. Germline CDR1 reads SGDLS; CDR2 reads YYNGEE. V lost 4 bases and J 2 bases, leaving 13 bases between the germline ends.

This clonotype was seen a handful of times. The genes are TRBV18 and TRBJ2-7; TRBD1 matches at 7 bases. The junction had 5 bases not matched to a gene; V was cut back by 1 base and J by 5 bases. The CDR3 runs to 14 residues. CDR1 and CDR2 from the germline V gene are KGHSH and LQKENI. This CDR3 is CASSPQSGQNEQYF. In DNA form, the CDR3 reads TGTGCCAGCTCACCACAATCGGGACAGAACGAGCAGTACTTC.

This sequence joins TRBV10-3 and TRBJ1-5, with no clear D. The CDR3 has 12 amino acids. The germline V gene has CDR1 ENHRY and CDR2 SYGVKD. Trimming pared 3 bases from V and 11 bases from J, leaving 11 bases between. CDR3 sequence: CAISEEGLAQHF. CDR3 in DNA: TGTGCCATCAGTGAAGAGGGTTTGGCCCAGCATTTT.

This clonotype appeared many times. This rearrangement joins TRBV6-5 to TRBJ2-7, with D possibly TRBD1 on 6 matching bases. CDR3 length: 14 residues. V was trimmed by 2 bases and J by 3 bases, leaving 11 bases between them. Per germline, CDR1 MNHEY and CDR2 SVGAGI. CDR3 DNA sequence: TGTGCCAGCAGTTACACAGGGCCTGACTACGAGCAGTACTTC. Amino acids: CASSYTGPDYEQYF.

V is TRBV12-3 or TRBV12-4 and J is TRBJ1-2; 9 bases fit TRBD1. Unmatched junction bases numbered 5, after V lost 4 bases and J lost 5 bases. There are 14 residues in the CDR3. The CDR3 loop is CASSSGTGRYGYTF. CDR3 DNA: TGTGCCAGCAGTTCCGGGACAGGGCGGTATGGCTACACCTTC.

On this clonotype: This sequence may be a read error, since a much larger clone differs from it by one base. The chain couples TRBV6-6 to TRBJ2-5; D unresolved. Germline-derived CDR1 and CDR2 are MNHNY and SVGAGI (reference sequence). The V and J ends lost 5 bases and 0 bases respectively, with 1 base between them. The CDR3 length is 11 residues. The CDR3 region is CASSNQETQYF. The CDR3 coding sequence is TGTGCCAGCAGTAACCAAGAGACCCAGTACTTC.

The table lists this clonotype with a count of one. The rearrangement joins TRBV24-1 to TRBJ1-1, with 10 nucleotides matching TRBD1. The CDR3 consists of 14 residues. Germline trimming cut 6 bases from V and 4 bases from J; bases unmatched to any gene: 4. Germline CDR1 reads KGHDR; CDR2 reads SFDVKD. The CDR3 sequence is CATSKGQGITEAFF. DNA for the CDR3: TGTGCCACCAGTAAGGGACAGGGGATCACTGAAGCTTTCTTT.

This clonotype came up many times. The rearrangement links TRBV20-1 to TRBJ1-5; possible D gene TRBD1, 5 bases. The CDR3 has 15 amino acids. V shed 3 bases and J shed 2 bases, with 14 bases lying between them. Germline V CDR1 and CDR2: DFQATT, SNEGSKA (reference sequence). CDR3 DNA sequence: TGCAGTGCTAGGGCGAACAGGCTCGGCAATCAGCCCCAGCATTTT. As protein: CSARANRLGNQPQHF.

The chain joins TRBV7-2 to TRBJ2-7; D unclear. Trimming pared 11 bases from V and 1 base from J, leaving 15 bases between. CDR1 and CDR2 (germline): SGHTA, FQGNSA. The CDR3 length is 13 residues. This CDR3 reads CAGDDGLSYEQYF. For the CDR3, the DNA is TGTGCCGGCGACGACGGGCTATCCTACGAGCAGTACTTC.

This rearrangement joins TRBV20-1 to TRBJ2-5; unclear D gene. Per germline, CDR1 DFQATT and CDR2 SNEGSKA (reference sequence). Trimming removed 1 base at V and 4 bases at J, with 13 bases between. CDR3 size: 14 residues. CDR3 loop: CSARVRVEGETQYF. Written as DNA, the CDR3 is TGCAGTGCTAGAGTACGTGTAGAAGGAGAGACCCAGTACTTC.

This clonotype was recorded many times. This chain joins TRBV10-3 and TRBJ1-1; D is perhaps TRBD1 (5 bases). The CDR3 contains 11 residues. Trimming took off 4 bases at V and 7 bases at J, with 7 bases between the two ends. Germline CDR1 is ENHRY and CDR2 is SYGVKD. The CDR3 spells CAISAGYEAFF. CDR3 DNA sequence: TGTGCCATCAGTGCAGGGTATGAAGCTTTCTTT.

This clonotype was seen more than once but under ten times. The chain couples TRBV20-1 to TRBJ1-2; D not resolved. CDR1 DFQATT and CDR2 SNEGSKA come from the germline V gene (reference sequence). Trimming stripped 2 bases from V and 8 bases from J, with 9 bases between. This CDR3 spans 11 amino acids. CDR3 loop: CSARYLKGYTF. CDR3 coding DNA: TGCAGTGCTAGATACTTGAAGGGCTACACCTTC.

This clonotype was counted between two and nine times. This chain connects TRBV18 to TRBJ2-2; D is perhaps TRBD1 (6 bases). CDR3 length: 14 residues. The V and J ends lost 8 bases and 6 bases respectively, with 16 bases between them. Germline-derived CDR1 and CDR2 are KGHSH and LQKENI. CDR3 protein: CASAQGFLAGELFF. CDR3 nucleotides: TGTGCCAGCGCGCAGGGGTTCCTGGCCGGGGAGCTGTTTTTT. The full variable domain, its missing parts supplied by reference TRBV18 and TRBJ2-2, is NAGVMQNPRHLVRRRGQEARLRCSPMKGHSHVYWYRQLPEEGLKFMVYLQKENIIDESGMPKERFSAEFPKEGPSILRIQQVVRGDSAAYFCASAQGFLAGELFFGEGSRLTVL.